Given below is one T cell receptor beta chain in context. The antigen remains unidentified. Germline CDR1 and CDR2: SEHNR and FQNEAQ (reference sequence). The V end was cut by 5 bases, the J end by 7 bases, with 15 bases between. The CDR3 totals 14 residues. The data are from a study of T-cell memory formation after mild COVID-19. Study-wide background: The study found TCR clusters largely donor specific. Study-level findings and limits: CD4/CD8 balance characterized clones contracting day 15 to 85, and CD4+ skew characterized later expanders. SARS-CoV-2 specificity of second-wave clones peaking day 37 was unconfirmed.

5'RACE with constant-segment primers built TCRalpha and TCRbeta cDNA libraries with UMIs. Using its own MiXCR run on the 5' RACE reads, TCRdb lists one record per CDR3 protein. The sample carries 300,000 to 400,000 distinct CDR3 sequences, less than 20% recorded once. This TCR was sampled from a man younger than 35 who had mild COVID-19 (a few samples of this study predate the infection). Cell type and time point are not known. Sequenced material: PBMCs or a T cell subset sorted from them (not recorded which). The chain combines TRBV7-9 with TRBJ2-4; D is possibly TRBD2 (7 bases). The CDR3 sequence: CASSLDGGPNIQYF. CDR3 sequence (DNA): TGTGCCAGCAGCCTAGACGGGGGGCCGAACATTCAGTACTTC.